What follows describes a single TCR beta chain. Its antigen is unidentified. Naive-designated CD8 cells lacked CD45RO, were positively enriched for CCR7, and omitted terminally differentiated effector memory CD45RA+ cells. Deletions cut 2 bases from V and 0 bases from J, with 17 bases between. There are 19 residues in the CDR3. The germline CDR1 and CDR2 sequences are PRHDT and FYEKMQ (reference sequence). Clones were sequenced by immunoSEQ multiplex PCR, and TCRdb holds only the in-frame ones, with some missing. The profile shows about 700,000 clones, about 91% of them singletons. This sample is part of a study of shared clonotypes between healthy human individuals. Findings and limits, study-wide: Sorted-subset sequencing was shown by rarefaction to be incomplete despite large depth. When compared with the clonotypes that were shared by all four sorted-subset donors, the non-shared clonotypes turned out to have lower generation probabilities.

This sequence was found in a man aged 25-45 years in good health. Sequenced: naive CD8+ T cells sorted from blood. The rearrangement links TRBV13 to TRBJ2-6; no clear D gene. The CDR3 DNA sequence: TGTGCCAGCAGCTTATTTGGCTGGGCTGGGGACTCTGGGGCCAACGTCCTGACTTTC. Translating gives CASSLFGWAGDSGANVLTF.